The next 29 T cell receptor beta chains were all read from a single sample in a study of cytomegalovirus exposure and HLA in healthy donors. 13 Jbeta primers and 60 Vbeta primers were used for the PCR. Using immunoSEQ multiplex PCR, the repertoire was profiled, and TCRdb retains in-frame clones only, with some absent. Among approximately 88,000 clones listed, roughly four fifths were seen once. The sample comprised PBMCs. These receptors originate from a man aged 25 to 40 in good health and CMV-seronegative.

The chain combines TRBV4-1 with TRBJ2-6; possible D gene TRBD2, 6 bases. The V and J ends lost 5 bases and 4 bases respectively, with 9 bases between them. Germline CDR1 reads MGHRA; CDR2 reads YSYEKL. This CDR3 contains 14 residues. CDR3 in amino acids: CASSYGSGANVLTF. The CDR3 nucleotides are TGCGCCAGCAGCTACGGGAGCGGGGCCAACGTCCTGACTTTC.

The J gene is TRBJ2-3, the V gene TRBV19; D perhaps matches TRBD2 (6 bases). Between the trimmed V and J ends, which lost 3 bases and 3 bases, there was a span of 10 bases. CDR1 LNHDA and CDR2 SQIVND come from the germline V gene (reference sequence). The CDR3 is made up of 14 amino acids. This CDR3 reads CASSMGGGTDTQYF. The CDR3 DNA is TGTGCCAGTAGTATGGGAGGCGGGACAGATACGCAGTATTTT.

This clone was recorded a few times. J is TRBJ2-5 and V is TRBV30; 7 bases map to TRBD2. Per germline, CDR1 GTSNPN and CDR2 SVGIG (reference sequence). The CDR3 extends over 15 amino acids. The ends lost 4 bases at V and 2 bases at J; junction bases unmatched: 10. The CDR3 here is CAWMESGMRQETQYF. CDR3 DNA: TGTGCCTGGATGGAGAGCGGGATGAGGCAAGAGACCCAGTACTTC. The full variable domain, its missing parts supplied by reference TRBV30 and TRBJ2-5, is SQTIHQWPATLVQPVGSPLSLECTVEGTSNPNLYWYRQAAGRGLQLLFYSVGIGQISSEVPQNLSASRPQDRQFILSSKKLLLSDSGFYLCAWMESGMRQETQYFGPGTRLLVL.

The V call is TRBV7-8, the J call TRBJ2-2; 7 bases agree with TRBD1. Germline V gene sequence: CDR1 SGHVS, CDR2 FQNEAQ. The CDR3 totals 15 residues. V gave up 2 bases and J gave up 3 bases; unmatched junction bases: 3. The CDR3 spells CASSLTTGYTGELFF. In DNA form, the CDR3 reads TGTGCCAGCAGCTTAACGACAGGGTACACCGGGGAGCTGTTTTTT.

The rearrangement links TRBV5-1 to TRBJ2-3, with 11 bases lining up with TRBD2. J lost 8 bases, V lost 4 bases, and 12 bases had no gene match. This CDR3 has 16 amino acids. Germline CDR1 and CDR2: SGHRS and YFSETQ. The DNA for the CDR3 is TGCGCCAGCAGCACCATAGCGGGAGGGGCGAGGGGTACGCAGTATTTT. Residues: CASSTIAGGARGTQYF.

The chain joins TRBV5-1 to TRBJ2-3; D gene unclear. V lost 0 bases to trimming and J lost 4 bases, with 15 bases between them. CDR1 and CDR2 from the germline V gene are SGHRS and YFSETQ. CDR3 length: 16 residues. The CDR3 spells CASSLGRSRGADTQYF. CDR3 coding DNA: TGCGCCAGCAGCTTGGGGCGCAGCAGAGGCGCAGATACGCAGTATTTT.

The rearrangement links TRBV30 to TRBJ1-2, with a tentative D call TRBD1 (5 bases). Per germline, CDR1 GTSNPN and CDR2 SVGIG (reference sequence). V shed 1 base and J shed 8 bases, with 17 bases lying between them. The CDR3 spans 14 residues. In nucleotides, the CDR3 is TGTGCCTGGAGTGCGGGACTCACTTACCGCGGCTACACCTTC. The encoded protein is CAWSAGLTYRGYTF.

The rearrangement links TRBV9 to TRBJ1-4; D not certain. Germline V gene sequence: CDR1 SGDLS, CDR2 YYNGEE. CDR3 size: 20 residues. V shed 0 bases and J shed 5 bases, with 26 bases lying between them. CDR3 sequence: CASSVATRADRQWRNEKLFF. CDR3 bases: TGTGCCAGCAGCGTAGCTACGAGGGCGGACCGACAATGGAGAAATGAAAAACTGTTTTTT.

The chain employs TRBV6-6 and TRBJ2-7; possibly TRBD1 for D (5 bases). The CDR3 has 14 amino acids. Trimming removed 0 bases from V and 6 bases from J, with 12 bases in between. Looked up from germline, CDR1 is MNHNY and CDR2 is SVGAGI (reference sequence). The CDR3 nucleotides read TGTGCCAGCAGTTACTCGGGCAGGGTGGGCGAGCAGTACTTC. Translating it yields CASSYSGRVGEQYF.

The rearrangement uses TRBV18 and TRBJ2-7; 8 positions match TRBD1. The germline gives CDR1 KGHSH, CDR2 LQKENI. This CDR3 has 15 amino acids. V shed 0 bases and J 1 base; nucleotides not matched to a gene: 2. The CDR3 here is CASSPPGTGSYEQYF. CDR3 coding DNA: TGTGCCAGCTCACCACCGGGGACAGGTTCCTACGAGCAGTACTTC.

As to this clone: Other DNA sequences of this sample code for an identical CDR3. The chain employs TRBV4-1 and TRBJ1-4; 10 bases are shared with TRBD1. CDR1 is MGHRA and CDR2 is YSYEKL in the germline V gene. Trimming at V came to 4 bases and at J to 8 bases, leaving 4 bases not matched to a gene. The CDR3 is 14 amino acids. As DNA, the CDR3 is TGCGCCAGCAGCCCCGGGACAGGGGACGAAAAACTGTTTTTT. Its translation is CASSPGTGDEKLFF.

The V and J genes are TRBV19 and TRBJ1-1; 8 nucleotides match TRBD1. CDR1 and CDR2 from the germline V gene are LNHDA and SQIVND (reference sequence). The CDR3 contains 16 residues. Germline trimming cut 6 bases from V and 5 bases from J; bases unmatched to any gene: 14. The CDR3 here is CASRTPGTGDGTEAFF. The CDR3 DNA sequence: TGTGCCAGTAGAACTCCCGGGACAGGTGATGGGACTGAAGCTTTCTTT.

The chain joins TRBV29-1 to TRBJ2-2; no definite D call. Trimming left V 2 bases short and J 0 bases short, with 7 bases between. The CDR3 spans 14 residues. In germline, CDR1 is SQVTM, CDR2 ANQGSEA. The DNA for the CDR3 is TGCAGCGTTGAACCGCAGGCGAACACCGGGGAGCTGTTTTTT. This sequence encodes CSVEPQANTGELFF.

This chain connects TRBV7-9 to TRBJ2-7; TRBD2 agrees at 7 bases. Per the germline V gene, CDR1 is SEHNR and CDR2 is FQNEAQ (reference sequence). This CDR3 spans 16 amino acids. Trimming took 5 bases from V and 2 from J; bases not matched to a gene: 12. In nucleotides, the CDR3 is TGTGCCAGCAGCGACGGAAAGCGGGATTCGACCTACGAGCAGTACTTC. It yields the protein CASSDGKRDSTYEQYF.

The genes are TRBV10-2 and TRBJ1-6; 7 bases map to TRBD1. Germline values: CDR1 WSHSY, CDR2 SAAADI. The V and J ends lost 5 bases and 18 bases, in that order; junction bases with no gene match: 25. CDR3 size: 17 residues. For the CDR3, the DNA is TGCGCCAGCAGTTCCATGAGGGACAGCAATTTGTCGGGTCCTACCCACTTT. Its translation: CASSSMRDSNLSGPTHF.

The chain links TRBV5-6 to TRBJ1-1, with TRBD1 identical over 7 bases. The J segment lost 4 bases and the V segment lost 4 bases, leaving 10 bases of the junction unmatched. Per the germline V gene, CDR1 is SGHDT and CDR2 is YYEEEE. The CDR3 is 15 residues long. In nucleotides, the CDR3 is TGTGCCAGCAGCCCGCTGAGGGACAGTGCCACTGAAGCTTTCTTT. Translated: CASSPLRDSATEAFF.

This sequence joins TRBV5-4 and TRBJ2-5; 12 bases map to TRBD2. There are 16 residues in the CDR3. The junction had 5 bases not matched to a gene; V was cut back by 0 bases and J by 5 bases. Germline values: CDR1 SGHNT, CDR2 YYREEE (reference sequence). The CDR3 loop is CASSLGGTSGRETQYF. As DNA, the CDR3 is TGTGCCAGCAGCTTGGGGGGGACTAGCGGGCGGGAGACCCAGTACTTC.

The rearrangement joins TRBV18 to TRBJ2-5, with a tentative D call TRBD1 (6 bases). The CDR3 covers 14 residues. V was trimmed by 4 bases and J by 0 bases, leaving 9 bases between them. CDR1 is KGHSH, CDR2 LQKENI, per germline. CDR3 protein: CASSQGVYQETQYF. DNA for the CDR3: TGTGCCAGCTCACAGGGGGTGTACCAAGAGACCCAGTACTTC.

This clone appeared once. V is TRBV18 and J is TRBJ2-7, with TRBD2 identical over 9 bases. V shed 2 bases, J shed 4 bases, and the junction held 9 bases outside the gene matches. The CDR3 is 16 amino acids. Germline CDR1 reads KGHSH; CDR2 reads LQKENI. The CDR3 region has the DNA TGTGCCAGCTCACCATCAAATCTAGCGGGAACATACGAGCAGTACTTC. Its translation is CASSPSNLAGTYEQYF.

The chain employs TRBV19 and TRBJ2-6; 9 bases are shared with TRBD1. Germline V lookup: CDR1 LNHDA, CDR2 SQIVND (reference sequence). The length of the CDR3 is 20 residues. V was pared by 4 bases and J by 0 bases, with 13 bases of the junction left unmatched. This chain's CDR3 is CASSTPGQGGLRSGANVLTF. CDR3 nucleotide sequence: TGTGCCAGTAGTACTCCGGGACAGGGTGGACTTCGCTCTGGGGCCAACGTCCTGACTTTC.

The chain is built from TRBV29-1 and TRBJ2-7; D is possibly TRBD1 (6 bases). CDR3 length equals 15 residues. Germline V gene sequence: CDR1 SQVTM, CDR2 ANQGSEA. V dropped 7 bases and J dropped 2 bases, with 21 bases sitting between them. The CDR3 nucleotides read TGCAGCGCCCAAGGAATGGGGGCCTTCCCCTACGAGCAGTACTTC. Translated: CSAQGMGAFPYEQYF.

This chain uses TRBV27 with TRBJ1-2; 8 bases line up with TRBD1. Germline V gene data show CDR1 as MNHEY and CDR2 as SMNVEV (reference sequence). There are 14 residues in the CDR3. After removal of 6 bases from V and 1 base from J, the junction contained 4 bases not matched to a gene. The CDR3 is CASSRTGFNYGYTF. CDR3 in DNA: TGTGCCAGCAGCAGGACAGGGTTTAACTATGGCTACACCTTC.

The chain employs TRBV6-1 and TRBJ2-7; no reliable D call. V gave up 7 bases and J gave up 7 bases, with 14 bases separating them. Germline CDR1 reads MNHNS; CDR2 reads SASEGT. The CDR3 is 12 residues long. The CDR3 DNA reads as TGTGCCAGCAAGGAGCGCGTCCTGGAGCAGTACTTC. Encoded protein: CASKERVLEQYF.

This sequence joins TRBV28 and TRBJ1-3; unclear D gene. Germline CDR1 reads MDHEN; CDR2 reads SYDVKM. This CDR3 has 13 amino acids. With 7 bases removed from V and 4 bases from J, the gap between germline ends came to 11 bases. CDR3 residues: CASNFQTGNTIYF. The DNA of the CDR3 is TGTGCCAGCAACTTTCAGACAGGAAACACCATATATTTT.

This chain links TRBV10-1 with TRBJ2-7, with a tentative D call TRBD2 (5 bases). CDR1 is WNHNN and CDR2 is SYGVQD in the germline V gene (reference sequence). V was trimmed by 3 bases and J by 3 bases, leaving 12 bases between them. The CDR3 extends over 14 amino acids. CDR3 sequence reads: CASSDPSNLYEQYF. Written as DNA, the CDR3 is TGCGCCAGCAGTGACCCTAGCAACCTCTACGAGCAGTACTTC.

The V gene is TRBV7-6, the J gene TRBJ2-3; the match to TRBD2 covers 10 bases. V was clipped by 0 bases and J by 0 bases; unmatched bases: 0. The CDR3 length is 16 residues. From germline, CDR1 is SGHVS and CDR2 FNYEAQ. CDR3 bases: TGTGCCAGCAGCTTAGCACTAGCGGGGAGCACAGATACGCAGTATTTT. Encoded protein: CASSLALAGSTDTQYF.

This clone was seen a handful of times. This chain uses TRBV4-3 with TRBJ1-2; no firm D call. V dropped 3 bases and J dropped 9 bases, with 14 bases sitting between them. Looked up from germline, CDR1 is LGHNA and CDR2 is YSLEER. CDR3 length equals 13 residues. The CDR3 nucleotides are TGCGCCAGCAGCCATGGAGATGGGTTTCGCTACACCTTC. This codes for CASSHGDGFRYTF.

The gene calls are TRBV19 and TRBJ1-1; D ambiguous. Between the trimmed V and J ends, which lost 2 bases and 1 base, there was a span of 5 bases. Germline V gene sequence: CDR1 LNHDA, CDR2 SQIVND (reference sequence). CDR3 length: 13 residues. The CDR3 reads CASSIRQNTEAFF. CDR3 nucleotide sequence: TGTGCCAGTAGTATAAGACAGAACACTGAAGCTTTCTTT.

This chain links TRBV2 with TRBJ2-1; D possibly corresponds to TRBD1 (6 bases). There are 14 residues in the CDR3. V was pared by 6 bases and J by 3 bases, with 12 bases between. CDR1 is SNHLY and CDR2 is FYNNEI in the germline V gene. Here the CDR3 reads CASRTGQNYNEQFF. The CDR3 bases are TGTGCCAGCAGAACAGGGCAGAACTACAATGAGCAGTTCTTC.